This TCR beta chain is drawn from a study of T cell changes during pregnancy in multiple sclerosis. Only in-frame clones appear in the TCRdb table, and some are missing; sequencing was by immunoSEQ multiplex PCR. The sample consists of roughly 40,000 clones, about 95% of them appearing once. The CDR3 loop spans 18 amino acids. V lost 1 base and J lost 1; bases outside the gene matches: 10. From germline, CDR1 is LGHNT and CDR2 FRNRAP. The TCR comes from a female donor with multiple sclerosis, enrolled in a pregnancy study. This chain uses TRBV12-5 with TRBJ1-1, with 9 bases identical to TRBD1. The material sequenced was peripheral blood, taken in the third trimester of pregnancy. The CDR3 DNA reads TGTGCTAGTGGTTTGGCTCCCAAGGGGGGACAGGGGAACACTGAAGCTTTCTTT. It is translated as CASGLAPKGGQGNTEAFF.